Below, 27 T cell receptor beta chains from the same sample are listed, as sequenced in a study of response to subunit inactivated influenza vaccine. TCRdb analysed the RT-PCR reads with MiXCR anew, one entry per CDR3 protein. The sample lists about 570,000 distinct CDR3 sequences, about 11% occurring once. The sample also formed part of further work on T cells expressing NK-cell markers. From that second work: A 5'RACE template switching approach incorporating UMIs was used to make TCR beta cDNA.

The material was PBMCs from blood, obtained on the day of vaccination. The receptors originated from a man aged 50-60 years who received an inactivated influenza vaccine.

The rearrangement links TRBV6-2 or TRBV6-3 to TRBJ2-7; tentatively, D is TRBD2 (6 bases). Germline loops: CDR1 MNHEY, CDR2 SVGEGT. The CDR3 loop spans 14 amino acids. V dropped 2 bases and J dropped 3 bases, with 11 bases sitting between them. In DNA form, the CDR3 reads TGTGCCAGCAGTTACGGCGGGGCGTACTACGAGCAGTACTTC. Encoded protein: CASSYGGAYYEQYF.

The chain combines TRBV6-2 or TRBV6-3 with TRBJ2-1; possibly TRBD2 for D (6 bases). Germline V gene sequence: CDR1 MNHEY, CDR2 SVGEGT. V shed 4 bases and J shed 3 bases, with 16 bases lying between them. CDR3 length: 16 amino acids. The CDR3 is CASSLPMGLSYNEQFF. CDR3 DNA sequence: TGTGCCAGCAGTTTACCTATGGGACTCAGCTACAATGAGCAGTTCTTC.

This rearrangement joins TRBV10-3 to TRBJ2-3, with unresolved D. CDR3 length: 14 amino acids. Germline V CDR1 and CDR2: ENHRY, SYGVKD. V lost 4 bases to trimming and J lost 3 bases, with 11 bases between them. The DNA of the CDR3 is TGTGCCATCAGTGGGGCGGAAGCGACAGATACGCAGTATTTT. This sequence encodes CAISGAEATDTQYF.

This clonotype was found many times. CDR3 coding DNA: TGCAGTGCTAGACACCGCCACGAGCAGTACTTC. Translating gives CSARHRHEQYF. V and J are TRBV20-1 and TRBJ2-7; D unresolved. Germline CDR1 reads DFQATT; CDR2 reads SNEGSKA (reference sequence). V was cut by 2 bases and J by 5 bases, with 7 bases left in between. The CDR3 loop spans 11 amino acids.

The gene calls are TRBV5-1 and TRBJ2-5; 8 positions match TRBD1. Germline CDR1 and CDR2: SGHRS and YFSETQ. The CDR3 is made up of 14 amino acids. V lost 4 bases, J lost 6 bases, and 8 bases stayed unmatched. The CDR3 reads CASSPGQGWKTQYF. For the CDR3, the DNA is TGCGCCAGCAGCCCAGGACAGGGCTGGAAGACCCAGTACTTC.

The J gene is TRBJ1-2, the V gene TRBV28, with TRBD1 identical over 7 bases. V lost 1 base to trimming and J lost 2 bases; unmatched junction nucleotides: 4. Germline V lookup: CDR1 MDHEN, CDR2 SYDVKM. The CDR3 consists of 15 residues. CDR3: CASSLSEGANYGYTF. DNA for the CDR3: TGTGCCAGCAGTTTATCCGAGGGGGCGAACTATGGCTACACCTTC.

V and J are TRBV4-1 and TRBJ1-4; TRBD1 is a possible D gene (6 bases). The V gene lost 3 bases and the J gene lost 3 bases, with 14 bases spanning the gap. The length of the CDR3 is 16 residues. The germline V gene encodes CDR1 MGHRA and CDR2 YSYEKL. The CDR3 protein is CASSQSGGGSNEKLFF. CDR3 coding DNA: TGCGCCAGCAGCCAGTCTGGCGGGGGCTCTAATGAAAAACTGTTTTTT.

The chain is built from TRBV4-1 and TRBJ1-1, with a possible D match to TRBD1 (6 bases). Germline V gives CDR1 MGHRA, CDR2 YSYEKL. The germline V and J ends were trimmed by 4 bases and 1 base, with 13 bases remaining between them. The CDR3 contains 15 residues. CDR3 sequence: CASSRASTGNTEAFF. The CDR3 DNA follows: TGCGCCAGCAGCCGCGCCTCGACAGGGAACACTGAAGCTTTCTTT.

The genes are TRBV5-1 and TRBJ2-1; 9 bases match TRBD2. The CDR3 is 15 amino acids. Germline lookup yields CDR1 SGHRS and CDR2 YFSETQ. The V and J ends lost 3 bases and 7 bases, in that order; junction bases with no gene match: 8. CDR3 in DNA: TGCGCCAGCAGCTACATAGCGGGAGCGGAGAATGAGCAGTTCTTC. It is translated as CASSYIAGAENEQFF.

This clonotype has at least ten counts. The chain employs TRBV29-1 and TRBJ2-3; D gene unclear. The length of the CDR3 is 13 residues. Germline lookup yields CDR1 SQVTM and CDR2 ANQGSEA. V lost 4 bases to trimming and J lost 4 bases, with 12 bases between them. In DNA, the CDR3 is TGCAGCGTTGGAAGGGCCAGCGCAGATACGCAGTATTTT. Translation: CSVGRASADTQYF.

There are a few counts of this clonotype. The CDR3 DNA reads TGCGCCAGCAGTGATAAAGGGGTAGGCAATCAGCCCCAGCATTTT. Protein: CASSDKGVGNQPQHF. The V and J genes are TRBV10-2 and TRBJ1-5; possibly TRBD1 for D (5 bases). The germline gives CDR1 WSHSY, CDR2 SAAADI. V was pared by 3 bases and J by 2 bases, with 11 bases between. This CDR3 is built from 15 residues.

The V call is TRBV4-3, the J call TRBJ2-3, with 10 bases that match TRBD2. Germline lookup yields CDR1 LGHNA and CDR2 YSLEER. The CDR3 runs to 16 residues. V shed 0 bases, J shed 5 bases, and the junction held 5 bases outside the gene matches. In DNA, the CDR3 is TGCGCCAGCAGCCAAGATGAGAGCGGGAGGGAAGATACGCAGTATTTT. As protein: CASSQDESGREDTQYF.

The V gene is TRBV5-5, the J gene TRBJ2-1; D not resolved. Per germline, CDR1 SGHKS and CDR2 YYEKEE (reference sequence). This CDR3 has 15 residues. Trimming took 4 bases from V and 5 from J, leaving 16 bases between them. The CDR3 is CASSPLVGKDNEQFF. The CDR3 DNA reads as TGTGCCAGCAGCCCCCTTGTAGGGAAGGACAATGAGCAGTTCTTC.

This chain links TRBV27 with TRBJ1-1; D is unclear. The V end was cut by 1 base, the J end by 4 bases, with 10 bases between. Per germline, CDR1 MNHEY and CDR2 SMNVEV (reference sequence). CDR3 length equals 14 residues. DNA for the CDR3: TGTGCCAGCAGTTTATTCGGGCGCATCACTGAAGCTTTCTTT. It encodes CASSLFGRITEAFF.

This clonotype came up many times. V gene TRBV11-2 combines with J gene TRBJ1-4; 7 bases are a match to TRBD1. The germline CDR1 and CDR2 sequences are SGHAT and FQNNGV. The junction had 18 bases not matched to a gene; V was cut back by 5 bases and J by 0 bases. This CDR3 is 20 amino acids long. CDR3 loop: CASSTGRDSQYSTTNEKLFF. The CDR3 DNA reads TGTGCCAGCAGCACCGGACGGGACAGCCAATACAGTACAACTAATGAAAAACTGTTTTTT.

This clonotype showed up just once. The chain's CDR3 is CSVGQGTNSNQPQHF. CDR3 nucleotide sequence: TGCAGCGTTGGACAGGGAACTAATAGCAATCAGCCCCAGCATTTT. The V call is TRBV29-1, the J call TRBJ1-5; TRBD1 agrees at 7 bases. The V gene end was trimmed by 4 bases and the J gene end by 0 bases; junction bases not matched to a gene: 6. There are 15 residues in the CDR3. From germline, CDR1 is SQVTM and CDR2 ANQGSEA.

This clonotype was found a few times. The DNA of the CDR3 is TGTGCCAGCACCGACAGAACAGGGGGCACTGAAGCTTTCTTT. It is translated as CASTDRTGGTEAFF. This chain joins TRBV18 and TRBJ1-1; 8 positions agree with TRBD1. Trimming at V came to 8 bases and at J to 4 bases, leaving 9 bases not matched to a gene. The CDR3 runs to 14 residues. The germline V gene has CDR1 KGHSH and CDR2 LQKENI.

V and J are TRBV20-1 and TRBJ2-5; D is ambiguous. Trimming removed 7 bases at V and 0 bases at J, with 12 bases between. There are 13 residues in the CDR3. Germline values: CDR1 DFQATT, CDR2 SNEGSKA (reference sequence). The CDR3 DNA reads TGCAGTGGGGCCCCCACCCACCAAGAGACCCAGTACTTC. This encodes CSGAPTHQETQYF.

J is TRBJ1-2 and V is TRBV25-1; weak D call: TRBD1 (6 bases). The germline V gene encodes CDR1 MGHDK and CDR2 SYGVNS. The V gene lost 3 bases and the J gene lost 6 bases, with 17 bases spanning the gap. CDR3 length: 15 amino acids. Here the CDR3 reads CASSDVFSGEHGYTF. The DNA of the CDR3 is TGTGCCAGCAGTGACGTTTTCTCAGGGGAGCATGGCTACACCTTC.

This clonotype was found once. The chain couples TRBV12-3 or TRBV12-4 to TRBJ2-7, with D possibly TRBD2 on 7 matching bases. The V and J ends lost 3 bases and 5 bases respectively, with 14 bases between them. The length of the CDR3 is 14 residues. The CDR3 loop reads CASSLGGTRNEQYF. CDR3 DNA: TGTGCCAGCAGTTTGGGGGGGACAAGGAACGAGCAGTACTTC.

The chain joins TRBV18 to TRBJ2-1; 8 nucleotides line up with TRBD1. The J segment lost 15 bases and the V segment lost 4 bases, leaving 14 bases of the junction unmatched. Germline V gene sequence: CDR1 KGHSH, CDR2 LQKENI. The CDR3 contains 14 residues. CDR3 protein: CASSRRGMAGGLFF. The CDR3 region has the DNA TGTGCCAGCTCACGGAGGGGGATGGCAGGGGGCCTGTTCTTC.

The chain couples TRBV25-1 to TRBJ2-5, with no clear D. This CDR3 region has 12 residues. Germline V gene lookup returns CDR1 MGHDK and CDR2 SYGVNS. The V end was cut by 4 bases, the J end by 1 base, with 4 bases between. The DNA of the CDR3 is TGTGCCAGCAGTGGCTTCCAAGAGACCCAGTACTTC. Amino acid sequence: CASSGFQETQYF.

The chain recombines TRBV5-1 with TRBJ2-1; maybe TRBD1 (5 bases). Germline assignment: CDR1 SGHRS and CDR2 YFSETQ. V shed 4 bases and J shed 9 bases, with 14 bases lying between them. The CDR3 sequence is 13 residues long. The CDR3 nucleotides read TGCGCCAGCAGCGGAGACAGAAACATTGAGCAGTTCTTC. It codes for CASSGDRNIEQFF.

The chain employs TRBV20-1 and TRBJ2-7; 7 bases are a match to TRBD1. Looked up from germline, CDR1 is DFQATT and CDR2 is SNEGSKA (reference sequence). Trimming cost V 1 base and J 3 bases; bases outside gene matches: 12. This CDR3 spans 16 amino acids. The CDR3 loop reads CSARAPTGSADYEQYF. As DNA, the CDR3 is TGCAGTGCTAGAGCCCCGACAGGGTCGGCCGACTACGAGCAGTACTTC.

The chain employs TRBV4-3 and TRBJ2-3; 12 nucleotides align to TRBD2. V was pared by 1 base and J by 8 bases, with 4 bases of the junction left unmatched. The CDR3 has 15 residues. CDR1 and CDR2 from the germline V gene are LGHNA and YSLEER. The CDR3 sequence: CASSQGLAGVVTQYF. DNA of the CDR3: TGCGCCAGCAGCCAAGGACTAGCGGGAGTGGTTACGCAGTATTTT.

The chain links TRBV15 to TRBJ2-7; 7 nucleotides match TRBD1. In germline, CDR1 is LNHNV, CDR2 YYDKDF (reference sequence). The CDR3 has 13 amino acids. The junction had 3 bases not matched to a gene; V was cut back by 7 bases and J by 0 bases. The CDR3 spells CATTGTVSYEQYF. The CDR3 DNA reads TGTGCCACCACCGGGACAGTCTCCTACGAGCAGTACTTC.

The chain couples TRBV4-3 to TRBJ1-1; no clear D. Trimming took off 1 base at V and 3 bases at J, with 12 bases between the two ends. This CDR3 is 15 amino acids long. CDR1 is LGHNA, CDR2 YSLEER, per germline. The CDR3 DNA is TGCGCCAGCAGCCAAGGGAACGAGCCTTACACTGAAGCTTTCTTT. Its translation: CASSQGNEPYTEAFF.